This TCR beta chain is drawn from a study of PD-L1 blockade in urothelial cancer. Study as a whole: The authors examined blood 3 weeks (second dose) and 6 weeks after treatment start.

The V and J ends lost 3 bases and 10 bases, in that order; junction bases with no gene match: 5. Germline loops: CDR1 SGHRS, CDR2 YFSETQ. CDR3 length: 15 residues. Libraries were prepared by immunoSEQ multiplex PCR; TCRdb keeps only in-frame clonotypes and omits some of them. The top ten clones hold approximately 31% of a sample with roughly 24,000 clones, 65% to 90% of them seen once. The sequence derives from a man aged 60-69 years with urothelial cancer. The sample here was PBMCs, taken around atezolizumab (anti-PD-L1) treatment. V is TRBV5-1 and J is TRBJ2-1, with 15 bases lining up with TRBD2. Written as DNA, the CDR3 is TGCGCCAGCAGCTCGGGACTAGCGGGAGGAAACGAGCAGTTCTTC. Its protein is CASSSGLAGGNEQFF.